These 9 T cell receptor beta chains originate from one sample sequenced in a study of T-cell memory formation after mild COVID-19. TCRdb processed the 5' RACE reads anew with MiXCR; each CDR3 protein has one entry. The table has about 340,000 distinct CDR3 sequences, under 15% seen once. Sequenced input: PBMCs or a T cell subset sorted from them (not recorded which). The receptors shown here come from a man aged 18-30 years who had mild COVID-19 (a few samples of this study predate the infection). Cell type and time point are not known.

This clonotype was picked up a small number of times. The gene calls are TRBV7-2 and TRBJ2-7; 8 nucleotides line up with TRBD1. Looked up from germline, CDR1 is SGHTA and CDR2 is FQGNSA. The CDR3 length is 14 residues. V was clipped by 6 bases and J by 3 bases; unmatched bases: 7. The CDR3 protein is CASSSGTGFYEQYV. In DNA form, the CDR3 reads TGTGCCAGCAGTTCCGGGACAGGCTTCTACGAGCAGTACGTC.

The rearrangement joins TRBV29-1 to TRBJ2-5; D unresolved. V lost 6 bases to trimming and J lost 1 base, with 15 bases between them. In germline, CDR1 is SQVTM, CDR2 ANQGSEA. The CDR3 consists of 14 residues. The CDR3 loop is CSVARTARQETQYF. The CDR3 region has the DNA TGCAGCGTGGCACGGACCGCTCGCCAAGAGACCCAGTACTTC. Together with reference TRBV29-1 and TRBJ2-5, the CDR3 gives the full variable domain: SAVISQKPSRDICQRGTSLTIQCQVDSQVTMMFWYRQQPGQSLTLIATANQGSEATYESGFVIDKFPISRPNLTFSTLTVSNMSPEDSSIYLCSVARTARQETQYFGPGTRLLVL.

This clonotype has a handful of counts. The chain links TRBV6-5 to TRBJ1-2; 7 bases are shared with TRBD1. With 5 bases clipped from V and 8 bases from J, the junction kept 11 bases outside the gene matches. In germline, CDR1 is MNHEY, CDR2 SVGAGI. The CDR3 has 14 residues. The CDR3 DNA reads as TGTGCCAGCAGTCAAACAGGGGACATTGGGGGCTACACCTTC. Translation gives CASSQTGDIGGYTF.

This sequence joins TRBV10-1 and TRBJ2-3, with 7 bases identical to TRBD2. Looked up from germline, CDR1 is WNHNN and CDR2 is SYGVQD (reference sequence). The CDR3 sequence is 15 residues long. V trimming: 5 bases; J trimming: 3 bases; junction bases outside the gene matches: 8. The chain's CDR3 is CASSFSASGTDTQYF. The CDR3 DNA reads TGCGCCAGCAGTTTCTCGGCTAGCGGTACAGATACGCAGTATTTT.

The genes are TRBV11-2 and TRBJ2-5; tentatively, D is TRBD2 (7 bases). The CDR3 has 14 residues. Trimming cost V 4 bases and J 7 bases, with 16 bases left between them. Germline CDR1 reads SGHAT; CDR2 reads FQNNGV. The CDR3 spells CASSSPRGGVTQYF. For the CDR3, the DNA is TGTGCCAGCAGCTCCCCGAGAGGGGGGGTGACCCAGTACTTC.

The table lists this clonotype with a few counts. The rearrangement joins TRBV4-3 to TRBJ1-2, with D hard to call. Trimming took off 0 bases at V and 5 bases at J, with 16 bases between the two ends. The CDR3 has 16 residues. Germline values: CDR1 LGHNA, CDR2 YSLEER. CDR3: CASSQDLPEGVYGYTF. The CDR3 DNA is TGCGCCAGCAGCCAAGATCTTCCAGAGGGAGTTTATGGCTACACCTTC.

This clonotype was picked up a small number of times. This chain links TRBV11-1 with TRBJ2-7; unclear D gene. The CDR3 is made up of 13 amino acids. Germline-derived CDR1 and CDR2 are SGHAT and FQDESV (reference sequence). Trimming stripped 3 bases from V and 12 bases from J, with 18 bases between. The CDR3, as DNA: TGTGCCAGCAGCTTCTCCACTCCTGACAAGGCGTACTTC. Translation gives CASSFSTPDKAYF. Filled out from reference TRBV11-1 and TRBJ2-7, the complete variable domain reads EAEVAQSPRYKITEKSQAVAFWCDPISGHATLYWYRQILGQGPELLVQFQDESVVDDSQLPKDRFSAERLKGVDSTLKIQPAELGDSAMYLCASSFSTPDKAYFGPGTRLTVT.

This clonotype came up a few times. V gene TRBV7-9 combines with J gene TRBJ2-6; 7 bases agree with TRBD2. After removal of 8 bases from V and 2 bases from J, the junction contained 3 bases not matched to a gene. Germline loops: CDR1 SEHNR, CDR2 FQNEAQ (reference sequence). The CDR3 spans 14 residues. The CDR3 nucleotides read TGTGCCAGCGGTACTAGCGCTGGGGCCAACGTCCTGACTTTC. As protein: CASGTSAGANVLTF.

This clonotype was counted between two and nine times. V usage is TRBV15 and J usage is TRBJ1-2, with D maybe TRBD1 (6 bases). The V end was cut by 7 bases, the J end by 5 bases, with 14 bases between. The CDR3 has 13 amino acids. The germline V gene encodes CDR1 LNHNV and CDR2 YYDKDF (reference sequence). CDR3 nucleotide sequence: TGTGCCACCAACCCACGGGGGGCTTATGGCTACACCTTC. Protein product: CATNPRGAYGYTF.